One and the same sample provided the 21 T cell receptor beta chains below, sequenced in a study of T cells in Graves' hyperthyroidism and ophthalmopathy. Amplification of TCR beta CDR3 regions was performed using RNA transcripts as template. TCR CDR3 regions were first amplified by RT-PCR with HTBI primers. TCRdb re-called the multiplex PCR reads with MiXCR, one entry per CDR3 protein. The sample carries some 560,000 distinct CDR3 sequences, 15% to 18% recorded once. The sequenced sample consisted of blood. The source of these receptors is a woman aged 25 to 39 with Graves' hyperthyroidism.

This clonotype has ten or more counts. The chain is built from TRBV5-1 and TRBJ2-3; tentatively, D is TRBD1 (6 bases). The germline gives CDR1 SGHRS, CDR2 YFSETQ. V lost 4 bases and J 0 bases, leaving 12 bases between the germline ends. The CDR3 has 15 amino acids. DNA for the CDR3: TGCGCCAGCAGCATCTGGACAGCTAGCACAGATACGCAGTATTTT. Protein product: CASSIWTASTDTQYF.

The chain joins TRBV7-2 to TRBJ1-2; no clear D. Germline V CDR1 and CDR2: SGHTA, FQGNSA. V was cut by 3 bases and J by 6 bases, with 11 bases left in between. CDR3 size: 13 residues. The CDR3 coding sequence is TGTGCCAGCAGCTTTTTTGAAGACAATGGCTACACCTTC. It encodes CASSFFEDNGYTF.

This clonotype was seen many times. The chain has TRBV28 and TRBJ1-4; D remains unclear. The CDR3 spans 14 residues. Germline V gives CDR1 MDHEN, CDR2 SYDVKM. Deletions cut 3 bases from V and 0 bases from J, with 5 bases between. CDR3 DNA sequence: TGTGCCAGCAGTTTGGGAGCAACTAATGAAAAACTGTTTTTT. This codes for CASSLGATNEKLFF.

This clonotype appeared many times. This chain connects TRBV11-2 to TRBJ2-2; TRBD1 agrees at 8 bases. V shed 5 bases, J shed 7 bases, and the junction held 9 bases outside the gene matches. Germline values: CDR1 SGHAT, CDR2 FQNNGV. CDR3 length: 15 residues. CDR3 nucleotides: TGTGCCAGCAGCACATGGACAGGGAGTATCGGGGAGCTGTTTTTT. Translation: CASSTWTGSIGELFF.

This clonotype was counted between two and nine times. V is TRBV19 and J is TRBJ1-1, with TRBD1 as a possible D gene (6 bases). Between the trimmed V and J ends, which lost 2 bases and 5 bases, there was a span of 15 bases. Germline CDR1 LNHDA, CDR2 SQIVND (reference sequence). The CDR3 runs 15 residues. CDR3: CASSISGAAVTEAFF. The CDR3 nucleotides read TGTGCCAGTAGTATATCGGGGGCCGCGGTAACTGAAGCTTTCTTT.

The V and J genes are TRBV11-2 and TRBJ2-3, with 8 nucleotides matching TRBD2. The CDR3 contains 16 residues. J lost 0 bases, V lost 4 bases, and 6 bases had no gene match. The germline gives CDR1 SGHAT, CDR2 FQNNGV. The CDR3 region is CASSSGGGGSTDTQYF. DNA of the CDR3: TGTGCCAGCAGCTCCGGGGGGGGGGGCAGCACAGATACGCAGTATTTT. The full variable domain, completed using reference TRBV11-2 and TRBJ2-3, is EAGVAQSPRYKIIEKRQSVAFWCNPISGHATLYWYQQILGQGPKLLIQFQNNGVVDDSQLPKDRFSAERLKGVDSTLKIQPAKLEDSAVYLCASSSGGGGSTDTQYFGPGTRLTVL.

This clonotype was counted ten times or more. The V call is TRBV20-1, the J call TRBJ2-7; 9 nucleotides align to TRBD2. Trimming removed 0 bases from V and 4 bases from J; junction bases left unmatched: 10. CDR3 size: 16 residues. Germline V gives CDR1 DFQATT, CDR2 SNEGSKA (reference sequence). The CDR3 DNA follows: TGCAGTGCTAGAGACAGTCTTGCTAGCGGGGCGTACGAGCAGTACTTC. It codes for CSARDSLASGAYEQYF.

The table lists this clonotype with many counts. This chain joins TRBV27 and TRBJ2-1, with D possibly TRBD2 on 5 matching bases. V dropped 3 bases and J dropped 0 bases, with 12 bases sitting between them. The CDR3 extends over 16 amino acids. Germline CDR1 reads MNHEY; CDR2 reads SMNVEV (reference sequence). The DNA for the CDR3 is TGTGCCAGCAGTTTCTCTAGAGGGAGCTCCTACAATGAGCAGTTCTTC. Translating gives CASSFSRGSSYNEQFF.

The chain couples TRBV27 to TRBJ2-7, with D possibly TRBD1 on 6 matching bases. The CDR3 loop spans 11 amino acids. Trimming took off 5 bases at V and 8 bases at J, with 10 bases between the two ends. Germline V lookup: CDR1 MNHEY, CDR2 SMNVEV (reference sequence). The CDR3 loop is CASSVGTKQYF. The DNA of the CDR3 is TGTGCCAGCAGTGTGGGGACAAAGCAGTACTTC.

This clonotype appeared a few times. The genes are TRBV20-1 and TRBJ2-3, with 10 bases that match TRBD1. Germline lookup yields CDR1 DFQATT and CDR2 SNEGSKA (reference sequence). V lost 5 bases, J lost 5 bases, and 10 bases stayed unmatched. The CDR3 contains 15 residues. This CDR3 reads CSAGLRQGAGDTQYF. The CDR3 DNA is TGCAGTGCTGGACTTCGACAGGGGGCAGGAGATACGCAGTATTTT.

This clonotype was observed a handful of times. J is TRBJ2-7 and V is TRBV18, with D possibly being TRBD1 or TRBD2 (5 bases each). Germline V gives CDR1 KGHSH, CDR2 LQKENI. This CDR3 has 17 amino acids. Trimming removed 5 bases at V and 0 bases at J, with 20 bases between. The CDR3 reads CASSSFSGTRGSYEQYF. The CDR3 nucleotides are TGTGCCAGCTCATCATTCTCCGGGACCCGGGGCTCCTACGAGCAGTACTTC.

There are many counts of this clonotype. This chain links TRBV11-2 with TRBJ2-7; 7 bases map to TRBD1. Unmatched junction bases numbered 5, after V lost 1 base and J lost 2 bases. The CDR3 has 15 residues. Germline CDR1 SGHAT, CDR2 FQNNGV. The CDR3 loop reads CASSLGQGRAYEQYF. CDR3 bases: TGTGCCAGCAGCTTAGGACAGGGAAGGGCCTACGAGCAGTACTTC.

This clonotype was counted at least ten times. The chain employs TRBV20-1 and TRBJ2-7, with TRBD2 matching 9 bases. The CDR3 covers 14 residues. V lost 1 base to trimming and J lost 3 bases; unmatched junction nucleotides: 4. Per the germline V gene, CDR1 is DFQATT and CDR2 is SNEGSKA (reference sequence). CDR3 region: CSARVAGAFYEQYF. CDR3 sequence (DNA): TGCAGTGCTAGAGTAGCGGGAGCTTTCTACGAGCAGTACTTC.

This clonotype was seen repeatedly, ten times or more. The rearrangement joins TRBV7-2 to TRBJ2-1, with 7 bases aligning to TRBD2. The CDR3 has 17 residues. With V trimmed by 1 base and J by 5 bases, 11 bases remained unmatched. The germline CDR1 and CDR2 sequences are SGHTA and FQGNSA. CDR3 sequence reads: CASSLETWFTSDNEQFF. Here the CDR3 DNA reads TGTGCCAGCAGCTTAGAGACTTGGTTTACTAGCGACAATGAGCAGTTCTTC.

This clonotype was detected only once. The CDR3 bases are TGCGCCAGCAGCCTTCTGGAGTCCAGAGGATCTGGAAACACCATATATTTT. Protein product: CASSLLESRGSGNTIYF. V and J are TRBV5-1 and TRBJ1-3; D not resolved. CDR1 and CDR2 (germline): SGHRS, YFSETQ. The CDR3 contains 17 residues. The germline V and J ends were trimmed by 4 bases and 1 base, with 18 bases remaining between them.

This clonotype showed up just a few times. The rearrangement joins TRBV14 to TRBJ1-6, with 8 bases lining up with TRBD1. This CDR3 spans 17 amino acids. Germline V CDR1 and CDR2: SGHDN, FVKESK. Trimming removed 0 bases from V and 8 bases from J; junction bases left unmatched: 9. The CDR3 sequence is CASSQDLSTGVDSPLHF. The CDR3 DNA sequence: TGTGCCAGCAGCCAAGATTTATCGACAGGGGTTGATTCACCCCTCCACTTT.

This clonotype turned up a few times. The chain couples TRBV20-1 to TRBJ2-1; maybe TRBD2 (5 bases). Germline V gene sequence: CDR1 DFQATT, CDR2 SNEGSKA (reference sequence). The ends were cut back, 0 bases at V and 6 bases at J, with 12 bases in the middle. The CDR3 runs to 14 residues. The CDR3 region has the DNA TGCAGTGCTAGAGATTTATTAGCGTTCAATGAGCAGTTCTTC. Protein sequence: CSARDLLAFNEQFF.

This clonotype has at least ten counts. The rearrangement joins TRBV30 to TRBJ2-5; TRBD1 matches 11 bases. Germline V gene sequence: CDR1 GTSNPN, CDR2 SVGIG (reference sequence). The CDR3 length is 15 residues. The ends lost 0 bases at V and 5 bases at J; junction bases unmatched: 5. CDR3 region: CAWSVPGQGEETQYF. Written as DNA, the CDR3 is TGTGCCTGGAGTGTACCGGGACAGGGGGAGGAGACCCAGTACTTC.

Ten or more counts support this clonotype. The rearrangement joins TRBV29-1 to TRBJ2-1; D ambiguous. Trimming pared 2 bases from V and 6 bases from J, leaving 11 bases between. CDR1 and CDR2 from the germline V gene are SQVTM and ANQGSEA. The CDR3 extends over 13 amino acids. CDR3: CSVEIAGVNEQFF. The CDR3 region has the DNA TGCAGCGTTGAAATAGCCGGTGTCAATGAGCAGTTCTTC.

There are a few counts of this clonotype. V gene TRBV7-2 combines with J gene TRBJ2-7, with D unclear. The CDR3 is 13 residues long. Germline CDR1 reads SGHTA; CDR2 reads FQGNSA. Trimming stripped 2 bases from V and 3 bases from J, with 8 bases between. The CDR3 region has the DNA TGTGCCAGCAGCTTATACAGAGACTACGAGCAGTACTTC. This translates into CASSLYRDYEQYF.

This clonotype was detected many times. This rearrangement joins TRBV2 to TRBJ2-3, with a weak D call TRBD2 (6 bases). Trimming cost V 7 bases and J 0 bases, with 17 bases left between them. The CDR3 has 16 residues. Germline values: CDR1 SNHLY, CDR2 FYNNEI. The chain's CDR3 is CASKGWAGSSTDTQYF. The CDR3 DNA reads as TGTGCCAGCAAAGGATGGGCGGGGTCTAGCACAGATACGCAGTATTTT.